The present T cell receptor beta chain was sequenced within a study of patients and donors after allogeneic stem cell transplantation. Via MiXCR, TCRdb re-called the RT-PCR reads, giving one row per CDR3 protein. The data show roughly 940,000 distinct CDR3 sequences, approximately 19% seen once. V was trimmed by 5 bases and J by 6 bases, leaving 14 bases between them. There are 13 residues in the CDR3. The germline gives CDR1 SGHRS, CDR2 YFSETQ. The chain couples TRBV5-1 to TRBJ2-5; possible D gene TRBD1, 5 bases. Material for sequencing was blood, either unsorted or a sorted T cell fraction (not recorded which). The sequence was obtained from a human donor who was either an allogeneic HSCT recipient or a stem cell or donor lymphocyte infusion donor (not recorded which). It is not recorded whose cells these are; they may come from a transplant donor. The CDR3 bases are TGCGCCAGCAGTTTTGGGCAGGGCAAGACCCAGTACTTC. Protein: CASSFGQGKTQYF.